Following are 24 T cell receptor beta chains from one sample sequenced in a study of CD8+CD57+ T cells in acquired aplastic anemia. Genomic DNA constituted the template upon which TCR beta VDJ and CDR3 profiling was performed. TCRdb processed the reads anew with MiXCR; each CDR3 protein has one entry. Altogether about 210,000 distinct CDR3 sequences are present, roughly 35% being singletons, with the ten largest covering roughly 1.1%. Material for sequencing was sorted CD4+, CD8+, or CD8+CD57+ T cells (not recorded which) from PBMCs. The source is a human donor in good health, serving as a control.

In its sample, this clonotype was seen many times. The chain uses TRBV19 and TRBJ2-2; 7 positions match TRBD1. The ends lost 5 bases at V and 6 bases at J; junction bases unmatched: 9. CDR1 and CDR2 (germline): LNHDA, SQIVND (reference sequence). This CDR3 is built from 15 residues. CDR3 sequence (DNA): TGTGCCAGTAGTCATGACAGGGCTGGCGCCGGGGAGCTGTTTTTT. As protein: CASSHDRAGAGELFF. The complete variable domain, with remaining parts taken from reference TRBV19 and TRBJ2-2, reads DGGITQSPKYLFRKEGQNVTLSCEQNLNHDAMYWYRQDPGQGLRLIYYSQIVNDFQKGDIAEGYSVSREKKESFPLTVTSAQKNPTAFYLCASSHDRAGAGELFFGEGSRLTVL.

The V call is TRBV7-3, the J call TRBJ1-2; D not resolved. Germline CDR1 reads SGHTA; CDR2 reads FQGTGA. The CDR3 extends over 15 amino acids. V lost 2 bases and J lost 0, with 10 bases in between. The CDR3, as DNA: TGTGCCAGCAGCTTAGAGGCAGGACCTAACTATGGCTACACCTTC. It specifies CASSLEAGPNYGYTF.

This clonotype has ten or more counts. The chain has TRBV7-2 and TRBJ1-2, with D possibly matching TRBD1 (6 bases). CDR3 length: 14 amino acids. V was shortened by 7 bases and J by 4 bases, with 16 bases between the two germline ends. Germline V gene data show CDR1 as SGHTA and CDR2 as FQGNSA. CDR3 region: CASTGKGGVYGYTF. The CDR3 coding sequence is TGTGCCAGCACTGGAAAGGGGGGAGTCTATGGCTACACCTTC.

The chain employs TRBV11-2 and TRBJ2-1, with D possibly TRBD1 on 5 matching bases. Germline CDR1 and CDR2: SGHAT and FQNNGV. The V end was cut by 1 base, the J end by 13 bases, with 26 bases between. This CDR3 contains 17 residues. The CDR3 loop reads CASSLGFWAEGAKFQFF. CDR3 bases: TGTGCCAGCAGCTTAGGGTTCTGGGCCGAAGGGGCTAAATTTCAGTTCTTC.

The sample holds many counts of this clonotype. The CDR3 sequence: CASRVLEMNTEAFF. The CDR3 DNA reads as TGTGCCAGCAGAGTATTGGAAATGAACACTGAAGCTTTCTTT. This chain links TRBV2 with TRBJ1-1; D is unclear. Germline-derived CDR1 and CDR2 are SNHLY and FYNNEI. Trimming cost V 6 bases and J 0 bases, with 11 bases left between them. The CDR3 extends over 14 amino acids. The full variable domain, its missing parts supplied by reference TRBV2 and TRBJ1-1, is EPEVTQTPSHQVTQMGQEVILRCVPISNHLYFYWYRQILGQKVEFLVSFYNNEISEKSEIFDDQFSVERPDGSNFTLKIRSTKLEDSAMYFCASRVLEMNTEAFFGQGTRLTVV.

This chain connects TRBV19 to TRBJ1-6; possibly TRBD1 for D (5 bases). There are 13 residues in the CDR3. V lost 5 bases and J lost 6, with 8 bases in between. CDR1 is LNHDA, CDR2 SQIVND, per germline (reference sequence). The CDR3 region has the DNA TGTGCCAGTAGTGCCGGGACTAATTCACCCCTCCACTTT. Its protein product is CASSAGTNSPLHF. The complete variable domain, with remaining parts taken from reference TRBV19 and TRBJ1-6, reads DGGITQSPKYLFRKEGQNVTLSCEQNLNHDAMYWYRQDPGQGLRLIYYSQIVNDFQKGDIAEGYSVSREKKESFPLTVTSAQKNPTAFYLCASSAGTNSPLHFGNGTRLTVT.

The V call is TRBV7-3, the J call TRBJ1-1; D uncertain. V was shortened by 10 bases and J by 3 bases, with 12 bases between the two germline ends. Per the germline V gene, CDR1 is SGHTA and CDR2 is FQGTGA. This CDR3 comprises 12 residues. The CDR3 DNA reads as TGTGCCACATCGGGTAGATACACTGAAGCTTTCTTT. It encodes CATSGRYTEAFF.

This clonotype appeared many times. This chain connects TRBV19 to TRBJ1-5; D not resolved. CDR3 length equals 13 residues. The V end lost 3 bases, the J end lost 3 bases, and 6 bases lay between the germline ends. Germline V lookup: CDR1 LNHDA, CDR2 SQIVND (reference sequence). CDR3 nucleotide sequence: TGTGCCAGTAGTATTTATAACAATCAGCCCCAGCATTTT. Translated, it gives CASSIYNNQPQHF.

The CDR3 region is CASSFVGGGSYEQYF. Written as DNA, the CDR3 is TGTGCCAGCAGTTTTGTGGGGGGGGGCTCCTACGAGCAGTACTTC. V is TRBV25-1 and J is TRBJ2-7; 7 bases match TRBD2. Trimming removed 5 bases from V and 0 bases from J; junction bases left unmatched: 7. Germline CDR1 and CDR2: MGHDK and SYGVNS. CDR3 size: 15 residues.

This clonotype was counted ten times or more. The CDR3 bases are TGTGCCAGCAGTCCCACCATTCAGGGGGCGCCTACCTACGAGCAGTACTTC. Residues: CASSPTIQGAPTYEQYF. The chain joins TRBV6-1 to TRBJ2-7, with 8 bases fitting TRBD1. The germline V gene has CDR1 MNHNS and CDR2 SASEGT. The CDR3 loop spans 17 amino acids. V lost 5 bases to trimming and J lost 2 bases; unmatched junction nucleotides: 14.

This clonotype was counted between two and nine times. This chain links TRBV4-1 with TRBJ2-7; D is possibly TRBD1 or TRBD2 (5 bases each). CDR3 length equals 16 residues. The ends were cut back, 4 bases at V and 2 bases at J, with 18 bases in the middle. The germline V gene has CDR1 MGHRA and CDR2 YSYEKL. The CDR3 coding sequence is TGCGCCAGCAGCCTCAGCCGGGACCGGGGAACCTACGAGCAGTACTTC. Protein sequence: CASSLSRDRGTYEQYF.

Ten or more counts support this clonotype. The chain employs TRBV5-4 and TRBJ1-1; the match to TRBD1 covers 8 bases. Per the germline V gene, CDR1 is SGHNT and CDR2 is YYREEE (reference sequence). This CDR3 spans 14 amino acids. Trimming removed 6 bases from V and 5 bases from J; junction bases left unmatched: 9. The CDR3 region has the DNA TGTGCCAGCACCCCGACAGGGGAGGGGACTGAAGCTTTCTTT. Translated: CASTPTGEGTEAFF.

The gene calls are TRBV5-6 and TRBJ1-1, with TRBD1 identical over 8 bases. The V gene's germline CDR1 is SGHDT and CDR2 YYEEEE. Unmatched junction bases numbered 8, after V lost 5 bases and J lost 5 bases. CDR3 length: 14 amino acids. The CDR3 here is CASRLGQGATEAFF. The CDR3 DNA reads as TGTGCCAGCAGATTAGGACAGGGCGCTACTGAAGCTTTCTTT.

This clonotype was observed at least ten times. The chain recombines TRBV9 with TRBJ2-6; D unclear. This CDR3 has 14 amino acids. V was pared by 3 bases and J by 0 bases, with 4 bases between. Per germline, CDR1 SGDLS and CDR2 YYNGEE. The CDR3 protein is CASSAYSGANVLTF. CDR3 nucleotide sequence: TGTGCCAGCAGCGCTTACTCTGGGGCCAACGTCCTGACTTTC.

This chain links TRBV7-2 with TRBJ2-3; the D is unclear. V gave up 4 bases and J gave up 3 bases, with 8 bases separating them. The CDR3 loop spans 13 amino acids. The V gene's germline CDR1 is SGHTA and CDR2 FQGNSA. The chain's CDR3 is CASSSRKTDTQYF. CDR3 bases: TGTGCCAGCAGCTCTCGCAAGACAGATACGCAGTATTTT.

This clonotype came up many times. V usage is TRBV19 and J usage is TRBJ2-3; D gene unclear. Trimming took 3 bases from V and 2 from J, leaving 9 bases between them. The CDR3 spans 14 residues. Germline V gives CDR1 LNHDA, CDR2 SQIVND (reference sequence). CDR3 protein: CASSIAGATDTQYF. For the CDR3, the DNA is TGTGCCAGTAGTATTGCCGGTGCCACAGATACGCAGTATTTT.

This clonotype was seen at least ten times. The V gene is TRBV2, the J gene TRBJ2-3; the match to TRBD2 covers 9 bases. The CDR3 contains 16 residues. The ends lost 2 bases at V and 4 bases at J; junction bases unmatched: 7. Germline CDR1 and CDR2: SNHLY and FYNNEI. The CDR3 reads CASSERSSGVSDTQYF. The DNA of the CDR3 is TGTGCCAGCAGTGAACGGTCTAGCGGGGTTTCAGATACGCAGTATTTT.

Comments on this clonotype: The CDR3 ends on some other residue instead of the conserved phenylalanine or tryptophan, so this is likely a read error. Because the CDR3's place on the DNA is in doubt, the DNA is left out and the CDR3 is given as listed by TCRdb. This chain connects TRBV15 to TRBJ2-5; the table's D gene call, TRBD2, was not cross checked with the DNA. Termini included, the CDR3 measures 8 amino acids. In germline, CDR1 is LNHNV, CDR2 YYDKDF (reference sequence). The CDR3 loop is CATSRGTS.

This clonotype came up many times. The V gene is TRBV20-1, the J gene TRBJ1-5; 12 bases are a match to TRBD1. The CDR3 spans 16 residues. From germline, CDR1 is DFQATT and CDR2 SNEGSKA (reference sequence). Unmatched junction bases numbered 13, after V lost 6 bases and J lost 7 bases. CDR3 DNA: TGCAGTGCCCGCCACGGGACAGGGGGCTCAGAACAGCCCCAGCATTTT. This sequence encodes CSARHGTGGSEQPQHF.

The rearrangement links TRBV2 to TRBJ2-7, with D possibly TRBD2 on 5 matching bases. The V end lost 8 bases, the J end lost 6 bases, and 14 bases lay between the germline ends. Germline V gene lookup returns CDR1 SNHLY and CDR2 FYNNEI. The CDR3 totals 12 residues. The CDR3 protein is CASRPPGSEQYF. Here the CDR3 DNA reads TGTGCCAGCCGGCCCCCGGGGTCCGAGCAGTACTTC.

About this clonotype: The DNA is omitted, as the CDR3 cannot be located on it reliably, and the CDR3 follows TCRdb's listing. The chain combines TRBV10-3 with TRBJ1-2; TRBD1, the table's D call, was not compared with the DNA. The length of the CDR3 is 15 amino acids, counting both ends. Germline V lookup: CDR1 ENHRY, CDR2 SYGVKD. This CDR3 is CASATGQERNYGCTF.

This clonotype was observed at least ten times. V and J are TRBV2 and TRBJ1-5, with 8 bases aligning to TRBD1. Trimming took 7 bases from V and 5 from J; bases not matched to a gene: 7. CDR3 size: 14 residues. CDR1 is SNHLY and CDR2 is FYNNEI in the germline V gene. The CDR3 region has the DNA TGTGCCAGCACCCAAGGACAGGGTTATCAGCCCCAGCATTTT. It translates to CASTQGQGYQPQHF.

The chain recombines TRBV2 with TRBJ2-7; possible D gene TRBD1, 5 bases. The CDR3 loop spans 14 amino acids. Trimming stripped 6 bases from V and 2 bases from J, with 14 bases between. Germline values: CDR1 SNHLY, CDR2 FYNNEI. As DNA, the CDR3 is TGTGCCAGCAGCTATTTGACAGCTCCCTACGAGCAGTACTTC. Encoded protein: CASSYLTAPYEQYF.

With respect to this clonotype: This may stem from a read error, because a much larger clone lies one nucleotide away. V usage is TRBV7-8 and J usage is TRBJ2-2; 7 positions agree with TRBD2. The CDR3 extends over 15 amino acids. Germline-derived CDR1 and CDR2 are SGHVS and FQNEAQ. The CDR3 protein is CASSPVGPGGGGLFF. In nucleotides, the CDR3 is TGTGCCAGCAGTCCCGTCGGGCCTGGCGGCGGGGGGCTGTTTTTT.